This TCR beta chain stems from a study of response to subunit inactivated influenza vaccine. The CDR3 is 14 residues long. Looked up from germline, CDR1 is MNHNS and CDR2 is SASEGT. The V gene end was trimmed by 8 bases and the J gene end by 7 bases; junction bases not matched to a gene: 9. Whole-study findings and limits: The authors put forward the suggestion that each seasonal influenza vaccination may bring in only a limited number of new T cells.

TCRdb processed the RT-PCR reads anew with MiXCR; each CDR3 protein has one entry. Of roughly 780,000 distinct CDR3 sequences listed, about 18% are singletons. Worth noting for this clonotype: Its antigen is currently unknown.

J is TRBJ2-1 and V is TRBV6-1, with TRBD1 matching over 9 bases. The TCR sequence derives from a man in his fifties who received an inactivated influenza vaccine. Source: PBMCs from blood, taken more than 4 days after vaccination. The CDR3 DNA sequence: TGTGCCAGCCTGGACAGGGGCGTCGGTAATGAGCAGTTCTTC. This translates into CASLDRGVGNEQFF.